Presented here are 20 T cell receptor beta chains from one specimen sequenced in a study of beta chain features in type 1 diabetes (dated by TCRdb to between 2017 and 2018). Library preparation was by the immunoSEQ multiplex PCR assay. All of the isolated RNA was reverse transcribed with the High Capacity cDNA Reverse Transcription Kit, so expressed TCRB transcripts were sequenced. TCRdb took over this immuneACCESS table, retaining in-frame rearrangements with V and J assigned. Such tables are incomplete; in checked studies, under half of the missing clones stem from an unresolved V gene, and the remainder is unexplained. The sample table holds 860,000 or so clones, of which 17% were seen once. About 0.02% of the sample belongs to the ten largest clones. Sequenced input: naive CD4+ T cells from blood. The sample's cell subset or site label, decoded: true naive CD4+ T cells. Receptors were obtained from a woman aged 18-35 years in good health.

The CDR3 here is CASADGNTEAFF. DNA for the CDR3: TGTGCCAGCGCAGACGGGAACACTGAAGCTTTCTTT. The chain has TRBV11-2 and TRBJ1-1; no reliable D call. The CDR3 runs 12 residues. CDR1 and CDR2 from the germline V gene are SGHAT and FQNNGV. V shed 8 bases and J shed 1 base, with 8 bases lying between them.

This clone was picked up a small number of times. The chain combines TRBV18 with TRBJ2-7, with 7 bases aligning to TRBD2. This CDR3 is built from 13 residues. The J segment lost 6 bases and the V segment lost 5 bases, leaving 7 bases of the junction unmatched. Germline V lookup: CDR1 KGHSH, CDR2 LQKENI. CDR3 amino acids: CASSVRREGEQYF. The CDR3 DNA sequence: TGTGCCAGCTCAGTTCGCAGGGAGGGCGAGCAGTACTTC.

This clone was seen only a few times. V and J are TRBV5-1 and TRBJ1-1; D possibly corresponds to TRBD1 (5 bases). Germline CDR1 and CDR2: SGHRS and YFSETQ. The CDR3 consists of 15 residues. V lost 3 bases and J lost 0, with 12 bases in between. The CDR3 nucleotides are TGCGCCAGCAGCTATGGGGGGACGGTGAACACTGAAGCTTTCTTT. This codes for CASSYGGTVNTEAFF.

The sample holds a few counts of this clone. It is likely a read error, because the conserved phenylalanine at the end of the CDR3 is missing. The chain carries TRBV4-3 and TRBJ1-2; no reliable D call. The CDR3 loop spans 15 amino acids. V dropped 7 bases and J dropped 7 bases, with 22 bases sitting between them. CDR1 is LGHNA, CDR2 YSLEER, per germline. The CDR3 sequence: CASTPEPGFHSGYTL. The CDR3 coding sequence is TGCGCCAGCACCCCTGAACCGGGATTTCATAGTGGCTACACCCTC.

The table lists this clone with a few counts. The chain has TRBV4-2 and TRBJ2-7, with TRBD1 as a possible D gene (5 bases). Germline CDR1 LGHNA, CDR2 YNFKEQ. The CDR3 extends over 15 amino acids. Trimming cost V 1 base and J 0 bases, with 10 bases left between them. In DNA, the CDR3 is TGTGCCAGCAGCCAAGTAACAGGTAACTCCTACGAGCAGTACTTC. Translated, it gives CASSQVTGNSYEQYF.

The chain combines TRBV18 with TRBJ2-1; D is unresolved. V gave up 3 bases and J gave up 8 bases, with 11 bases separating them. The CDR3 runs to 13 residues. Germline V gene sequence: CDR1 KGHSH, CDR2 LQKENI. CDR3 nucleotide sequence: TGTGCCAGCTCACCTTCCAGGTCCGATGAGCAGTTCTTC. This encodes CASSPSRSDEQFF.

This clone has only a few counts. The chain links TRBV9 to TRBJ2-3; D may be TRBD2 (6 bases). V was trimmed by 2 bases and J by 5 bases, leaving 9 bases between them. Germline lookup yields CDR1 SGDLS and CDR2 YYNGEE. The CDR3 sequence is 13 residues long. CDR3 amino acids: CASSVKGGDTQYF. Written as DNA, the CDR3 is TGTGCCAGCAGCGTTAAGGGAGGAGATACGCAGTATTTT.

The rearrangement joins TRBV6-1 to TRBJ2-1; TRBD1 might be the D (5 bases). V shed 3 bases and J shed 2 bases, with 5 bases lying between them. CDR1 and CDR2 from the germline V gene are MNHNS and SASEGT. The CDR3 totals 13 residues. The CDR3 sequence: CASSETAYNEQFF. DNA of the CDR3: TGTGCCAGCAGTGAGACAGCCTACAATGAGCAGTTCTTC.

This clone has more than one count but fewer than ten. This rearrangement joins TRBV5-1 to TRBJ2-1; TRBD2 agrees at 10 bases. The CDR3 is 15 residues long. After removal of 2 bases from V and 2 bases from J, the junction contained 1 base not matched to a gene. CDR1 SGHRS and CDR2 YFSETQ come from the germline V gene. The CDR3 is CASSFTSGTYNEQFF. The CDR3 nucleotides are TGCGCCAGCAGCTTCACTAGCGGGACCTACAATGAGCAGTTCTTC.

A few counts support this clone. V is TRBV19 and J is TRBJ1-5; no reliable D call. CDR1 and CDR2 from the germline V gene are LNHDA and SQIVND (reference sequence). The CDR3 has 14 residues. The V end lost 3 bases, the J end lost 7 bases, and 13 bases lay between the germline ends. The CDR3, as DNA: TGTGCCAGTAGTATCAGTGGGTCCGGCCAGCCCCAGCATTTT. It codes for CASSISGSGQPQHF.

Worth noting for this clone: Other DNA sequences in this specimen translate into the identical CDR3. This sequence joins TRBV7-3 and TRBJ2-5, with TRBD2 matching 8 bases. The CDR3 length is 13 residues. J was trimmed by 5 bases and V by 2 bases; bases with no gene match: 1. Germline V lookup: CDR1 SGHTA, CDR2 FQGTGA. The CDR3 here is CASSLSGGETQYF. The DNA of the CDR3 is TGTGCCAGCAGCTTATCGGGAGGGGAGACCCAGTACTTC.

This clone came up a few times. J is TRBJ1-4 and V is TRBV4-3, with 10 bases aligning to TRBD1. Germline V gene data show CDR1 as LGHNA and CDR2 as YSLEER. The CDR3 runs 18 residues. V gave up 4 bases and J gave up 5 bases; unmatched junction bases: 13. The CDR3 DNA sequence: TGCGCCAGCAGCCCCTCGACAGGGGGCCGGCGGAGGAATGAAAAACTGTTTTTT. Encoded protein: CASSPSTGGRRRNEKLFF.

There are a few counts of this clone. The rearrangement uses TRBV7-9 and TRBJ2-5; tentatively, D is TRBD1 (5 bases). Germline lookup yields CDR1 SEHNR and CDR2 FQNEAQ (reference sequence). This CDR3 contains 13 residues. V lost 5 bases and J 9 bases, leaving 16 bases between the germline ends. CDR3 DNA: TGTGCCAGCAGCCCGACAGCCGGGCCGGCCCAGTACTTC. It is translated as CASSPTAGPAQYF.

There are a few counts of this clone. The chain has TRBV29-1 and TRBJ2-5, with a tentative D call TRBD1 (6 bases). CDR1 and CDR2 from the germline V gene are SQVTM and ANQGSEA. This CDR3 region has 11 residues. CDR3 nucleotides: TGCACCTTCAGGGGACAAGAGACCCAGTACTTC. It encodes CTFRGQETQYF.

The chain couples TRBV10-3 to TRBJ1-2; D perhaps matches TRBD1 (6 bases). Germline V gives CDR1 ENHRY, CDR2 SYGVKD. V was cut by 6 bases and J by 7 bases, with 18 bases left in between. The CDR3 spans 14 residues. The CDR3 loop is CAIRNDRTKGGYTF. The CDR3 region has the DNA TGTGCCATCAGAAACGACAGGACCAAGGGTGGCTACACCTTC.

This clone has just a few counts. This chain uses TRBV28 with TRBJ2-1, with D uncertain. Per germline, CDR1 MDHEN and CDR2 SYDVKM. The CDR3 has 14 residues. Trimming pared 7 bases from V and 8 bases from J, leaving 18 bases between. DNA of the CDR3: TGTGCCAGCACCAACCGCGGTAGCACGCATGAGCAGTTCTTC. Its translation is CASTNRGSTHEQFF.

This clone was picked up a small number of times. The rearrangement links TRBV5-1 to TRBJ2-1; tentatively, D is TRBD2 (6 bases). The germline gives CDR1 SGHRS, CDR2 YFSETQ. The CDR3 totals 15 residues. V was pared by 3 bases and J by 4 bases, with 14 bases between. The CDR3 spells CASSSLAGFYNEQFF. CDR3 nucleotide sequence: TGCGCCAGCAGCTCACTAGCTGGTTTTTACAATGAGCAGTTCTTC.

There are a few counts of this clone. This chain links TRBV18 with TRBJ1-4, with D possibly being TRBD1 (5 bases). There are 15 residues in the CDR3. Deletions cut 3 bases from V and 0 bases from J, with 8 bases between. CDR1 and CDR2 from the germline V gene are KGHSH and LQKENI. CDR3 sequence: CASSPGTATNEKLFF. The CDR3 DNA sequence: TGTGCCAGCTCACCCGGGACCGCAACTAATGAAAAACTGTTTTTT.

This chain uses TRBV11-2 with TRBJ2-6; D is uncertain. The ends were cut back, 9 bases at V and 4 bases at J, with 19 bases in the middle. CDR3 size: 16 residues. Germline V lookup: CDR1 SGHAT, CDR2 FQNNGV. In nucleotides, the CDR3 is TGTGCCAGTCGGTATTCCTTGTCCTCCGGGGCCAACGTCCTGACTTTC. Translation gives CASRYSLSSGANVLTF.

This clone was counted between two and nine times. The chain links TRBV4-3 to TRBJ1-2, with D tentatively TRBD1 (5 bases). From germline, CDR1 is LGHNA and CDR2 YSLEER. The CDR3 length is 14 residues. The V end was cut by 0 bases, the J end by 8 bases, with 13 bases between. CDR3 in amino acids: CASSQERTLVGYTF. CDR3 DNA: TGCGCCAGCAGCCAAGAGAGGACACTGGTCGGCTACACCTTC.